These 27 T cell receptor beta chains were all obtained from the same sample, sequenced in a study of cytomegalovirus exposure and HLA in healthy donors. Method: immunoSEQ multiplex PCR; TCRdb's copy keeps in-frame clones and lacks some. This table has hundreds of thousands of clones, roughly 89% appearing once. Sequencing was performed on PBMCs. Source of these receptors: a woman aged 18-35 years in good health and CMV-seronegative.

This chain uses TRBV6-1 with TRBJ2-7; the D is unclear. V was clipped by 4 bases and J by 2 bases, with 15 bases between them. This CDR3 has 15 residues. Per the germline V gene, CDR1 is MNHNS and CDR2 is SASEGT. The CDR3 spells CASSAFRFTPYEQYF. DNA of the CDR3: TGTGCCAGCAGTGCTTTTCGGTTTACCCCCTACGAGCAGTACTTC.

J is TRBJ1-5 and V is TRBV23-1; D is uncertain. TRBV23-1 is an open reading frame whose function is uncertain. The germline V and J ends were trimmed by 4 bases and 6 bases, with 7 bases remaining between them. The CDR3 consists of 12 residues. The CDR3 sequence: CASSLPVQPQHF. The CDR3, as DNA: TGCGCCAGCAGTCTCCCGGTTCAGCCCCAGCATTTT.

This sequence joins TRBV7-9 and TRBJ2-2; 9 positions match TRBD2. V was pared by 5 bases and J by 7 bases, with 8 bases of the junction left unmatched. The CDR3 is 15 residues long. CDR1 is SEHNR, CDR2 FQNEAQ, per germline (reference sequence). This CDR3 is CASSPGGGEGGELFF. In DNA form, the CDR3 reads TGTGCCAGCAGCCCCGGCGGGGGGGAAGGCGGGGAGCTGTTTTTT.

The rearrangement uses TRBV27 and TRBJ2-1, with TRBD2 matching 9 bases. Per germline, CDR1 MNHEY and CDR2 SMNVEV (reference sequence). Unmatched junction bases numbered 10, after V lost 2 bases and J lost 8 bases. This CDR3 has 16 amino acids. The chain's CDR3 is CASSLEAGGSGHEQFF. The CDR3 DNA reads TGTGCCAGCAGTTTAGAAGCGGGGGGCTCCGGGCATGAGCAGTTCTTC.

This clone occurred a few times. The chain has TRBV5-1 and TRBJ2-7; 7 bases agree with TRBD1. This CDR3 spans 13 amino acids. The ends lost 3 bases at V and 6 bases at J; junction bases unmatched: 6. Germline CDR1 and CDR2: SGHRS and YFSETQ. In DNA form, the CDR3 reads TGCGCCAGCAGCTCGACAGGGAATGGCGAGCAGTACTTC. This gives the protein CASSSTGNGEQYF.

V and J are TRBV27 and TRBJ2-3, with 9 bases matching TRBD2. Germline loops: CDR1 MNHEY, CDR2 SMNVEV (reference sequence). This CDR3 is 16 amino acids long. The trim removed 0 bases at V and 1 base at J, leaving 2 bases unmatched. The CDR3 nucleotides are TGTGCCAGCAGTTTATCGAGGACTAGCGGCACAGATACGCAGTATTTT. As protein: CASSLSRTSGTDTQYF.

The rearrangement uses TRBV28 and TRBJ2-5; a possible D gene is TRBD2 (7 bases). Trimming pared 4 bases from V and 2 bases from J, leaving 14 bases between. CDR3 length: 15 amino acids. CDR1 is MDHEN and CDR2 is SYDVKM in the germline V gene. CDR3 amino acids: CASSWEGGVQETQYF. In DNA, the CDR3 is TGTGCCAGCAGTTGGGAGGGGGGGGTTCAAGAGACCCAGTACTTC. Complete variable domain (other parts from reference TRBV28 and TRBJ2-5): DVKVTQSSRYLVKRTGEKVFLECVQDMDHENMFWYRQDPGLGLRLIYFSYDVKMKEKGDIPEGYSVSREKKERFSLILESASTNQTSMYLCASSWEGGVQETQYFGPGTRLLVL.

The CDR3 loop reads CASSSQGAWGEAFF. The CDR3 bases are TGTGCCAGCAGCTCACAGGGGGCGTGGGGTGAAGCTTTCTTT. The J gene is TRBJ1-1, the V gene TRBV12-1; the D call of TRBD1 is as the table states it, not checked on the DNA. TRBV12-1 is recorded as a pseudogene. This CDR3 comprises 14 residues.

Here the CDR3 reads CASNPSGIGEQFF. As DNA, the CDR3 is TGTGCCAGCAACCCTAGCGGGATCGGTGAGCAGTTCTTC. This chain links TRBV11-2 with TRBJ2-1, with TRBD2 matching over 9 bases. The CDR3 covers 13 residues. Germline V gives CDR1 SGHAT, CDR2 FQNNGV. V shed 7 bases, J shed 9 bases, and the junction held 7 bases outside the gene matches.

The V call is TRBV10-1, the J call TRBJ2-3, with 7 bases matching TRBD2. After removal of 10 bases from V and 4 bases from J, the junction contained 2 bases not matched to a gene. This CDR3 region has 11 residues. In germline, CDR1 is WNHNN, CDR2 SYGVQD (reference sequence). Written as DNA, the CDR3 is TGCGCCACCCGGGAGGCAGATACGCAGTATTTT. Protein product: CATREADTQYF.

As for this clone: The sample holds other DNA sequences that translate to the same CDR3. The rearrangement links TRBV6-6 to TRBJ2-7; maybe TRBD1 (6 bases). Germline values: CDR1 MNHNY, CDR2 SVGAGI (reference sequence). CDR3 length equals 13 residues. V was cut by 0 bases and J by 3 bases, with 6 bases left in between. The CDR3 coding sequence is TGTGCCAGCAGTTACTCACAGGGCTACGAGCAGTACTTC. Translating it yields CASSYSQGYEQYF.

V and J are TRBV4-2 and TRBJ2-1; 7 bases are shared with TRBD2. This CDR3 has 15 residues. Looked up from germline, CDR1 is LGHNA and CDR2 is YNFKEQ. J lost 1 base, V lost 0 bases, and 0 bases had no gene match. CDR3: CASSQDGRSYNEQFF. Written as DNA, the CDR3 is TGTGCCAGCAGCCAAGACGGGAGGTCCTACAATGAGCAGTTCTTC.

The chain recombines TRBV5-8 with TRBJ2-1; 7 nucleotides align to TRBD1. V dropped 3 bases and J dropped 10; count of bases not matched to a gene: 7. CDR1 is SGHTS and CDR2 is YDEGEE in the germline V gene. The CDR3 length is 13 residues. CDR3 protein: CASSWMGQLEQFF. CDR3 DNA sequence: TGTGCCAGCAGCTGGATGGGACAGCTCGAGCAGTTCTTC.

The CDR3 nucleotides read TGTGCCAGCAGTGAATGGACAGGACCTAATGAAAAACTGTTTTTT. Amino acids: CASSEWTGPNEKLFF. The chain uses TRBV6-1 and TRBJ1-4; 7 bases are shared with TRBD1. The germline gives CDR1 MNHNS, CDR2 SASEGT. The J segment lost 3 bases and the V segment lost 2 bases, leaving 3 bases of the junction unmatched. The CDR3 runs to 15 residues.

This chain uses TRBV28 with TRBJ1-4; possibly TRBD1 for D (6 bases). Trimming removed 7 bases from V and 3 bases from J, with 15 bases in between. There are 15 residues in the CDR3. Germline loops: CDR1 MDHEN, CDR2 SYDVKM. CDR3 sequence: CASTENGQPNEKLFF. The CDR3 nucleotides are TGTGCCAGCACCGAAAACGGACAGCCTAATGAAAAACTGTTTTTT.

A few counts support this clone. This chain links TRBV2 with TRBJ1-5, with 8 bases matching TRBD1. Germline V gives CDR1 SNHLY, CDR2 FYNNEI. The CDR3 consists of 14 residues. V was pared by 6 bases and J by 4 bases, with 5 bases of the junction left unmatched. CDR3 loop: CASRGTGGNQPQHF. CDR3 bases: TGTGCCAGCAGGGGGACAGGAGGGAATCAGCCCCAGCATTTT.

The chain joins TRBV7-3 to TRBJ2-1, with 9 bases lining up with TRBD2. Germline assignment: CDR1 SGHTA and CDR2 FQGTGA. The CDR3 runs 17 residues. The V and J ends lost 5 bases and 8 bases, in that order; junction bases with no gene match: 16. CDR3 DNA: TGTGCCAGCAGCCAACATGGTAGCGGGAGAATCGAGGATGAGCAGTTCTTC. It yields the protein CASSQHGSGRIEDEQFF. The complete variable domain, with remaining parts taken from reference TRBV7-3 and TRBJ2-1, reads GAGVSQTPSNKVTEKGKYVELRCDPISGHTALYWYRQSLGQGPEFLIYFQGTGAADDSGLPNDRFFAVRPEGSVSTLKIQRTERGDSAVYLCASSQHGSGRIEDEQFFGPGTRLTVL.

V usage is TRBV27 and J usage is TRBJ2-1; 7 nucleotides line up with TRBD2. Per the germline V gene, CDR1 is MNHEY and CDR2 is SMNVEV (reference sequence). The CDR3 has 14 amino acids. Trimming removed 6 bases from V and 9 bases from J; junction bases left unmatched: 11. CDR3 region: CASRGRDGRIEQFF. CDR3 nucleotide sequence: TGTGCCAGCAGGGGGAGGGACGGGAGGATTGAGCAGTTCTTC.

V usage is TRBV7-8 and J usage is TRBJ2-7, with D perhaps matching TRBD2 (6 bases). Trimming removed 5 bases at V and 4 bases at J, with 18 bases between. The germline CDR1 and CDR2 sequences are SGHVS and FQNEAQ. This CDR3 comprises 15 residues. The chain's CDR3 is CASSPRLGSVYEQYF. In DNA, the CDR3 is TGTGCCAGCAGCCCACGACTAGGATCGGTTTACGAGCAGTACTTC.

The rearrangement joins TRBV5-5 to TRBJ1-5; tentatively, D is TRBD1 (5 bases). The V end lost 1 base, the J end lost 5 bases, and 10 bases lay between the germline ends. Germline V CDR1 and CDR2: SGHKS, YYEKEE (reference sequence). The CDR3 runs to 14 residues. CDR3 sequence: CASSLSGTYQPQHF. The CDR3 DNA reads TGTGCCAGCAGCTTGTCCGGGACTTATCAGCCCCAGCATTTT.

The chain links TRBV19 to TRBJ2-1, with D possibly TRBD1 on 5 matching bases. Germline loops: CDR1 LNHDA, CDR2 SQIVND (reference sequence). The CDR3 has 15 residues. The V end lost 2 bases, the J end lost 4 bases, and 12 bases lay between the germline ends. CDR3 sequence: CASSILGRAYNEQFF. CDR3 nucleotides: TGTGCCAGTAGTATACTCGGCAGGGCTTACAATGAGCAGTTCTTC. Combining the CDR3 with reference TRBV19 and TRBJ2-1 gives the whole variable domain DGGITQSPKYLFRKEGQNVTLSCEQNLNHDAMYWYRQDPGQGLRLIYYSQIVNDFQKGDIAEGYSVSREKKESFPLTVTSAQKNPTAFYLCASSILGRAYNEQFFGPGTRLTVL.

The gene calls are TRBV4-1 and TRBJ1-4; D possibly corresponds to TRBD1 (5 bases). Germline values: CDR1 MGHRA, CDR2 YSYEKL. CDR3 length equals 15 residues. V shed 0 bases and J shed 7 bases, with 12 bases lying between them. The CDR3 DNA reads TGCGCCAGCAGCCAAGATCTGGGCAGGGTTGAAAAACTGTTTTTT. This encodes CASSQDLGRVEKLFF.

V gene TRBV6-6 combines with J gene TRBJ2-2; perhaps TRBD1 as D (6 bases). V was shortened by 6 bases and J by 4 bases, with 18 bases between the two germline ends. Germline V gene sequence: CDR1 MNHNY, CDR2 SVGAGI (reference sequence). The CDR3 has 16 amino acids. CDR3 DNA sequence: TGTGCCAGCAGATTGATAGGACAGTATTCCACCGGGGAGCTGTTTTTT. Its protein is CASRLIGQYSTGELFF.

CDR3 protein: CASSLRGRETDTQYF. CDR3 nucleotides: TGTGCCAGCAGCCTCAGGGGGCGCGAGACAGATACGCAGTATTTT. This chain joins TRBV7-3 and TRBJ2-3; 8 nucleotides line up with TRBD1. Germline V CDR1 and CDR2: SGHTA, FQGTGA. V shed 5 bases and J 3 bases; nucleotides not matched to a gene: 7. CDR3 size: 15 residues. Combining the CDR3 with reference TRBV7-3 and TRBJ2-3 gives the whole variable domain GAGVSQTPSNKVTEKGKYVELRCDPISGHTALYWYRQSLGQGPEFLIYFQGTGAADDSGLPNDRFFAVRPEGSVSTLKIQRTERGDSAVYLCASSLRGRETDTQYFGPGTRLTVL.

This clone was seen a single time. For the CDR3, the DNA is TGTGCCAGCAGTCCCAGTGTGGGACAGGGGGCGGGCCCCTACGAGCAGTACTTC. Protein product: CASSPSVGQGAGPYEQYF. The rearrangement uses TRBV27 and TRBJ2-7; TRBD1 aligns across 12 bases. V lost 5 bases and J lost 2; bases outside the gene matches: 13. CDR3 length: 18 amino acids. Germline V gene sequence: CDR1 MNHEY, CDR2 SMNVEV (reference sequence).

The chain joins TRBV7-9 to TRBJ2-1; a possible D gene is TRBD1 (5 bases). Germline V CDR1 and CDR2: SEHNR, FQNEAQ (reference sequence). Trimming took off 3 bases at V and 3 bases at J, with 9 bases between the two ends. CDR3 length equals 14 residues. The CDR3 nucleotides are TGTGCCAGCAGCTTGGGCAGGGACTACAATGAGCAGTTCTTC. Residues: CASSLGRDYNEQFF.

V usage is TRBV11-2 and J usage is TRBJ2-5, with 10 bases lining up with TRBD2. This CDR3 is 15 amino acids long. V lost 3 bases and J lost 4; bases outside the gene matches: 5. Looked up from germline, CDR1 is SGHAT and CDR2 is FQNNGV. CDR3 in amino acids: CASSFLAGERETQYF. Written as DNA, the CDR3 is TGTGCCAGCAGCTTCCTAGCGGGAGAAAGAGAGACCCAGTACTTC.